This TCR beta chain originates from a study of CD8+ T cells in alopecia areata. This clone was found many times. Mouse gene names and germline throughout. The read ends 4 residues before the CDR3 terminus; that terminus is restored from the germline J gene. After isolation, RNA underwent reverse transcription to generate cDNA as the sequencing template. The protocol was immunoSEQ multiplex PCR, while the TCRdb copy is restricted to in-frame clones and leaves out a portion. This sample carries about 110,000 clones, none of them present only once. The CDR3 length is 14 residues. Germline V gives CDR1 NSHNY, CDR2 SYGAGN.

This chain uses TRBV13-1 with TRBJ2-1; 12 nucleotides line up with TRBD2. The sequencing input was lesional skin. This TCR was sampled from a C3H/HeJ mouse with alopecia areata. The MHC haplotype recorded for the strain is H2-k. The CDR3 spells CASSVDWGGAEQFF. CDR3 DNA (partial): TGTGCCAGCAGTGTCGACTGGGGGGGCGCT.